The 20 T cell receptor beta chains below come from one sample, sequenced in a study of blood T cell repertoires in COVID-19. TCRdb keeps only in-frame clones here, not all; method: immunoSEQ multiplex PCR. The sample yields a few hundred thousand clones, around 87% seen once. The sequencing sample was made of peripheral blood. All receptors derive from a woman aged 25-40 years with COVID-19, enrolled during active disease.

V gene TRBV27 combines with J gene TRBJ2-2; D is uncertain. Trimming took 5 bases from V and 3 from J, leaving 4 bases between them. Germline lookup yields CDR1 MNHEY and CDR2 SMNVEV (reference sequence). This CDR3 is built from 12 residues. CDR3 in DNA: TGTGCCAGCAGTCGCGACACCGGGGAGCTGTTTTTT. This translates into CASSRDTGELFF.

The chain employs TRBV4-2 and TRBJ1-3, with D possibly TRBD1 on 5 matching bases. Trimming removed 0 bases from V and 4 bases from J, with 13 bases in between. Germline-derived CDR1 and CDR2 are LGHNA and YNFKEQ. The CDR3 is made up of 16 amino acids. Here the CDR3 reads CASSQERGAGGNTIYF. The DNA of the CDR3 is TGTGCCAGCAGCCAAGAACGCGGGGCGGGGGGAAACACCATATATTTT.

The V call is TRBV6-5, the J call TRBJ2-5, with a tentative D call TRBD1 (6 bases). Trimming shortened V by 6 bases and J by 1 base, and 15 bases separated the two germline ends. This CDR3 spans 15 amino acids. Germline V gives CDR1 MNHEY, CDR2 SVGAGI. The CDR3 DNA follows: TGTGCCAGCAGATCGGGACCCAGGGGCCAAGAGACCCAGTACTTC. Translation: CASRSGPRGQETQYF.

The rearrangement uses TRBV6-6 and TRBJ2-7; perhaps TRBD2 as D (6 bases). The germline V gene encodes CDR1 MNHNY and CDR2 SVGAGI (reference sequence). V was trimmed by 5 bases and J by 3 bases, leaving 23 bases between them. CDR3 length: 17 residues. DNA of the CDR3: TGTGCCAGCAGTCGATTTAGGGCCGCCGGGAGTAACTACGAGCAGTACTTC. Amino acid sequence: CASSRFRAAGSNYEQYF.

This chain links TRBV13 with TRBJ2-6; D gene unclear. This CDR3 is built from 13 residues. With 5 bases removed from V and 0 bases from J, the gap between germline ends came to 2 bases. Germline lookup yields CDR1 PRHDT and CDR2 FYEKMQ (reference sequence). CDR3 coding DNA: TGTGCCAGCAGCCACTCTGGGGCCAACGTCCTGACTTTC. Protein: CASSHSGANVLTF.

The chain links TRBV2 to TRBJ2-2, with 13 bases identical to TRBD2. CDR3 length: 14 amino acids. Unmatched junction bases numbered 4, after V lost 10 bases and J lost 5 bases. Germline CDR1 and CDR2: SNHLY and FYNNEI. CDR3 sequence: CATKGLAGTGELFF. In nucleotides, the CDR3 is TGTGCCACAAAGGGACTAGCGGGAACCGGGGAGCTGTTTTTT.

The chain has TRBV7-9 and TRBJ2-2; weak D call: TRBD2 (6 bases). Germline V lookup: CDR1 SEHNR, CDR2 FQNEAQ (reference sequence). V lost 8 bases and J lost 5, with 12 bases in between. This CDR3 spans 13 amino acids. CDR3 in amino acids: CASDNRGTGELFF. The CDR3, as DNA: TGTGCCAGCGACAACCGGGGGACCGGGGAGCTGTTTTTT.

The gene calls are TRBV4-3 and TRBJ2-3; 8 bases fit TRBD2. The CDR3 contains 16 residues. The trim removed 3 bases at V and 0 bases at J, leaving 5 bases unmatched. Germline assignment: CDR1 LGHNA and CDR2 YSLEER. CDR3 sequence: CASSQFSGISTDTQYF. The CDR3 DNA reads TGCGCCAGCAGCCAGTTTAGCGGGATTAGCACAGATACGCAGTATTTT.

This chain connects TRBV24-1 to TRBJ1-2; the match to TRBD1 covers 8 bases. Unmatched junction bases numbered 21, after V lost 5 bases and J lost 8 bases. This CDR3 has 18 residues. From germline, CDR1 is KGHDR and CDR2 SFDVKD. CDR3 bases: TGTGCCACCAGTGCTTGGGGGACAGGCCGCCCGGGGAGGTACGGCTACACCTTC. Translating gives CATSAWGTGRPGRYGYTF.

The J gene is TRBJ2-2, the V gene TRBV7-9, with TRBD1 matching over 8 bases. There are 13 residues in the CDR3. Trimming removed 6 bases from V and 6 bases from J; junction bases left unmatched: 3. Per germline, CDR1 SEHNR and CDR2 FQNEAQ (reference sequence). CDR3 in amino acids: CASSGTGAGELFF. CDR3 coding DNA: TGTGCCAGCAGTGGGACAGGCGCCGGGGAGCTGTTTTTT. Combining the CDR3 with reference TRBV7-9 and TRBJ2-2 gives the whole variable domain DTGVSQNPRHKITKRGQNVTFRCDPISEHNRLYWYRQTLGQGPEFLTYFQNEAQLEKSRLLSDRFSAERPKGSFSTLEIQRTEQGDSAMYLCASSGTGAGELFFGEGSRLTVL.

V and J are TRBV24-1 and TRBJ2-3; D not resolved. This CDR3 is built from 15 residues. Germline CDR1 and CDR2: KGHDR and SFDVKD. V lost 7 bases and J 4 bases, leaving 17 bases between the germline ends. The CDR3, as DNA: TGTGCCACCAGCCCCGTTGAGAGTACCGCAGATACGCAGTATTTT. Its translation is CATSPVESTADTQYF.

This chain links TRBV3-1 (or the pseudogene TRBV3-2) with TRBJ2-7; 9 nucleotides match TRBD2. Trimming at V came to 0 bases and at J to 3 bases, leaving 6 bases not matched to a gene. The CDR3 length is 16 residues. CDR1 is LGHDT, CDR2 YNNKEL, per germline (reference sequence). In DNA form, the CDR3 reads TGTGCCAGCAGCCAAGAATGGGCGGGAGGGGGCTACGAGCAGTACTTC. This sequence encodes CASSQEWAGGGYEQYF.

This chain's CDR3 is CASSPGLGANVLTF. The CDR3 DNA reads as TGTGCCAGTAGTCCAGGTCTGGGGGCCAACGTCCTGACTTTC. V gene TRBV19 combines with J gene TRBJ2-6; unclear D gene. V was shortened by 5 bases and J by 4 bases, with 9 bases between the two germline ends. Germline lookup yields CDR1 LNHDA and CDR2 SQIVND (reference sequence). The CDR3 covers 14 residues.

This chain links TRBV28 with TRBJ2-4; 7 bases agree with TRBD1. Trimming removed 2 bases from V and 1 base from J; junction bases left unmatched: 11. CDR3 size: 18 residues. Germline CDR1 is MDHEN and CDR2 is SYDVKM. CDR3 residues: CASSLPLKGAHAKNIQYF. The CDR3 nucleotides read TGTGCCAGCAGTTTACCCCTTAAGGGGGCGCATGCCAAAAACATTCAGTACTTC.

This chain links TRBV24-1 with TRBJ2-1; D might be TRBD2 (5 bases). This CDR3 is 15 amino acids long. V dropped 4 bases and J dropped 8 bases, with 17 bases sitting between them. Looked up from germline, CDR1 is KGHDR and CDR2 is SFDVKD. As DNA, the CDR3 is TGTGCCACCAGTGACTTACGACCGTCCGGGGATGAGCAGTTCTTC. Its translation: CATSDLRPSGDEQFF.

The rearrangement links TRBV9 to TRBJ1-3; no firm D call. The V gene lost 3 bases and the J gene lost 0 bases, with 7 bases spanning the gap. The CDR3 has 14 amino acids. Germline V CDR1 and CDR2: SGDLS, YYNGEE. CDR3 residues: CASSGRDSGNTIYF. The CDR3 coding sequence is TGTGCCAGCAGCGGACGGGACTCTGGAAACACCATATATTTT. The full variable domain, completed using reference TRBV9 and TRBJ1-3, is DSGVTQTPKHLITATGQRVTLRCSPRSGDLSVYWYQQSLDQGLQFLIQYYNGEERAKGNILERFSAQQFPDLHSELNLSSLELGDSALYFCASSGRDSGNTIYFGEGSWLTVV.

Written as DNA, the CDR3 is TGTGCCAGCAGCCTAAGACTAGCGGGGGACACCGGGGAGCTGTTTTTT. Amino acid sequence: CASSLRLAGDTGELFF. The gene calls are TRBV11-3 and TRBJ2-2; 12 positions match TRBD2. V was clipped by 5 bases and J by 3 bases; unmatched bases: 4. The length of the CDR3 is 16 residues. Germline V gene lookup returns CDR1 SGHNT and CDR2 YENEEA. The complete variable domain, with remaining parts taken from reference TRBV11-3 and TRBJ2-2, reads EAGVVQSPRYKIIEKKQPVAFWCNPISGHNTLYWYLQNLGQGPELLIRYENEEAVDDSQLPKDRFSAERLKGVDSTLKIQPAELGDSAVYLCASSLRLAGDTGELFFGEGSRLTVL.

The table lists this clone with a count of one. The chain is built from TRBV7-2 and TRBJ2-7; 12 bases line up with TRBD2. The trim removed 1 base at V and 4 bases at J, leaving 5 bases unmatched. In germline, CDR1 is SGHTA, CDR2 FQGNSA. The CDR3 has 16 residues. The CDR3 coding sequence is TGTGCCAGCAGCTTAGGACTAGCGGGAGCTTTATACGAGCAGTACTTC. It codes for CASSLGLAGALYEQYF. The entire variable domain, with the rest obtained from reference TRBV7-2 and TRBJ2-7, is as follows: GAGVSQSPSNKVTEKGKDVELRCDPISGHTALYWYRQSLGQGLEFLIYFQGNSAPDKSGLPSDRFSAERTGGSVSTLTIQRTQQEDSAVYLCASSLGLAGALYEQYFGPGTRLTVT.

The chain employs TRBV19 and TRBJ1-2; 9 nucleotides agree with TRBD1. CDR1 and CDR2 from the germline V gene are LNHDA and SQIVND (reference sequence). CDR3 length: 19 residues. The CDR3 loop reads CATETTGLTGGQLGYGYTF. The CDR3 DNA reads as TGTGCAACTGAGACAACGGGCTTGACAGGGGGTCAACTCGGGTATGGCTACACCTTC.

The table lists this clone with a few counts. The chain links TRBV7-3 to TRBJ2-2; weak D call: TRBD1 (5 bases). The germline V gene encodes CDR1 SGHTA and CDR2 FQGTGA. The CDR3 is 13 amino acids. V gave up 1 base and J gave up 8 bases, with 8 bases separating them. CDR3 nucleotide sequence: TGTGCCAGCAGCTTAATTCCAGGGGGGGAGCTGTTTTTT. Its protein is CASSLIPGGELFF.